This paragraph reports one T cell receptor (beta chain). Its antigen is unidentified. The data belong to a study of Ad26.COV2.S vaccination and SARS-CoV-2 variants. Study conclusions and caveats: Recipients of either vaccine or placebo displayed similar breadth of non-spike TCRs. The breadth of spike-specific CD8+ and CD4+ T cell responses after vaccination was reportedly substantial. Participants in the vaccine arm had higher spike-specific TCR breadth; placebo recipients had lower.

TCRdb's copy holds only in-frame clones and misses some; the assay was immunoSEQ multiplex PCR. This table has approximately 400,000 clones, 92% appearing once. Germline CDR1 SEHNR, CDR2 FQNEAQ (reference sequence). Deletions cut 2 bases from V and 6 bases from J, with 14 bases between. The CDR3 sequence is 14 residues long. The specimen was peripheral blood, collected after recovery from COVID-19. The chain uses TRBV7-9 and TRBJ2-7, with D tentatively TRBD1 (6 bases). This receptor was taken from a human donor who had recovered from COVID-19. This chain's CDR3 is CASSLSGQSGEQYF. As DNA, the CDR3 is TGTGCCAGCAGCTTATCGGGACAATCGGGCGAGCAGTACTTC. Full variable domain (missing parts from reference TRBV7-9 and TRBJ2-7): DTGVSQNPRHKITKRGQNVTFRCDPISEHNRLYWYRQTLGQGPEFLTYFQNEAQLEKSRLLSDRFSAERPKGSFSTLEIQRTEQGDSAMYLCASSLSGQSGEQYFGPGTRLTVT.